What follows describes a single T cell receptor (beta chain). The record originates from a study of blood T cell repertoires in COVID-19. TCRdb's copy holds only in-frame clones and misses some; the assay was immunoSEQ multiplex PCR. Found here are some 250,000 clones, 70% to 85% of them singletons; the top ten hold 15%. The V end was cut by 3 bases, the J end by 2 bases, with 17 bases between. The CDR3 runs 17 residues. The V gene's germline CDR1 is LGHNA and CDR2 YNFKEQ. This sequence was found in a man between 40 and 49 years old who had recovered from COVID-19. The sample consisted of PBMCs or T cells enriched from blood (not recorded which). The gene calls are TRBV4-2 and TRBJ1-5; a possible D gene is TRBD1 (6 bases). The CDR3 bases are TGTGCCAGCAGCCAGACACCCACAGGGCGGGGCAATCAGCCCCAGCATTTT. Protein sequence: CASSQTPTGRGNQPQHF.